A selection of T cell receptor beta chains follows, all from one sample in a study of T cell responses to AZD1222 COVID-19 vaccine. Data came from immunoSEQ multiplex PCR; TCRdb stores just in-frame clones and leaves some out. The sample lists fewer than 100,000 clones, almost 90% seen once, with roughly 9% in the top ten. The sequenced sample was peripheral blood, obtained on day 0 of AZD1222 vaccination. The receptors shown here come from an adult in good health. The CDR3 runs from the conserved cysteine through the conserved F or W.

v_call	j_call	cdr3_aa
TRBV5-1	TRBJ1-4	CASSVDAATNEKLFF
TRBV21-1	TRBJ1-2	CATRGRRGGYTF
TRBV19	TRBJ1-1	CASRKGQTNTEAFF
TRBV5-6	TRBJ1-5	CASSLSGDSNQPQHF
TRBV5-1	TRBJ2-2	CATTGTGELFF
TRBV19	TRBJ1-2	CASSADRTWGGYTF
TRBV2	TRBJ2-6	CASSARTILQRSSGANVLTF
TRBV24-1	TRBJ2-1	CATSDPTSLVQFF
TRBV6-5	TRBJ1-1	CASSSGGITEAFF
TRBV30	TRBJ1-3	CAWSVGHSGNTIYF
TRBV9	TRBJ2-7	CASSSRVGGVNEQYF
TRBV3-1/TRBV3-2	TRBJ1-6	CASSQAIANSPLHF
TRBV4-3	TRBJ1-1	CASSPVAFF
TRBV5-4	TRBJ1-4	CASSPPGGGNEKLFF
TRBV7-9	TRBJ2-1	CAGLSEGNNEQFF
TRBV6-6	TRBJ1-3	CASSTTTGGSGNTIYF
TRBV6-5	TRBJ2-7	CASSYLTGVHEQYF
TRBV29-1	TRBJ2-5	CSVVVTYQETQYF
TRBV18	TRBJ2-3	CASSVSGGGITDTQYF
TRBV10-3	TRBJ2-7	CASSDRGNLYEQYF
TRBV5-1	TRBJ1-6	CASSPTAGQVNSPLHF
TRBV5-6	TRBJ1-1	CASSPKGQGGSNTEAFF
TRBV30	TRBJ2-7	CAWSTQVGREQYF
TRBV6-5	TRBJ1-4	CASRNDDEKLFF
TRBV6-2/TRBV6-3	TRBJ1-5	CASSYEGFRNQPQHF
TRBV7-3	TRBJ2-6	CASSLQISGANVLTF
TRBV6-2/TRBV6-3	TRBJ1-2	CASSALQSNPLYGYTF
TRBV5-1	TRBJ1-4	CASSLGHPNEKLFF
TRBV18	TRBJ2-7	CASSPRGDLGEGSPYEQYF
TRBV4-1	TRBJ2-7	CASSQVSGPYEQYF
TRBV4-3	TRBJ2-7	CASSQFRGPRYIGYEQYF
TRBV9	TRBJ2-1	CASSLGSGSQFF
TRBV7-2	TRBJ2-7	CASSTTTDPSYEQYF
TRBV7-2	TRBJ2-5	CASSFPLETQYF
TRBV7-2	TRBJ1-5	CASSHTGLGQPQHF
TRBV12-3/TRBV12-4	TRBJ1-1	CASSRTGNTEAFF
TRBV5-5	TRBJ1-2	CASNTGDNYGYTF
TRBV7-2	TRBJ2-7	CASSLDPRGSLYEQYF
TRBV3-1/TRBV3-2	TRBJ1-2	CASSQVGQVNGYTF
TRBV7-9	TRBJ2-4	CASSYPPGNIQYF
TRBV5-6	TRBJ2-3	CASSLVGDTQYF
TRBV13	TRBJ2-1	CASSDTSGGAREQFF
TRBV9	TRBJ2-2	CASSAHGGELFF
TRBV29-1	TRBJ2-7	CSARWDYEQYF
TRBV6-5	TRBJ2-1	CASSKRDGEQFF
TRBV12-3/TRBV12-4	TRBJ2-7	CASSRDRGYEQYF
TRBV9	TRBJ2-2	CASSPGLATNTGELFF
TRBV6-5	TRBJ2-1	CASSYGGQGTNEQFF
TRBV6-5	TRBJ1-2	CASSNRDRSGYTF
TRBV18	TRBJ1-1	CASSPPANWEAEAFF
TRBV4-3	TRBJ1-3	CASSQAGNTIYF
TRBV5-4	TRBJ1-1	CASSPRQVRKTEAFF
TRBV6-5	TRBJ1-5	CASSQNSNQPQHF
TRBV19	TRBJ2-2	CASPDQNTGELFF
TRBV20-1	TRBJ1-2	CSARRPGGYTF